These 25 T cell receptor beta chains share one sample of origin, sequenced in a study of T-cell reconstitution after alpha-beta-depleted transplantation in children. The authors prepared the TCRbeta library with unique molecular identifiers. Each CDR3 protein is one row after TCRdb ran MiXCR on the PCR reads. The repertoire holds 400,000 to 500,000 distinct CDR3 sequences, with roughly a tenth as singletons. The sequencing here drew on PBMCs from the stem cell graft donor, taken from the stem cell graft. These receptors came from a human donor who donated a stem cell graft to a child with acute myeloid leukemia.

This clonotype has just a few counts. The chain combines TRBV27 with TRBJ1-1, with D possibly TRBD1 on 6 matching bases. The V end was cut by 1 base, the J end by 3 bases, with 12 bases between. Germline loops: CDR1 MNHEY, CDR2 SMNVEV (reference sequence). This CDR3 contains 15 residues. This CDR3 is CASSLFGSGDTEAFF. The CDR3 DNA is TGTGCCAGCAGTTTATTCGGGTCAGGGGACACTGAAGCTTTCTTT.

The chain is built from TRBV5-6 and TRBJ1-6, with a possible D match to TRBD1 (6 bases). V was pared by 2 bases and J by 10 bases, with 16 bases between. This CDR3 has 15 amino acids. The germline gives CDR1 SGHDT, CDR2 YYEEEE. CDR3 sequence: CASSLSGRGGSPLHF. The CDR3 bases are TGTGCCAGCAGCTTATCCGGCAGGGGTGGATCACCCCTCCACTTT.

The DNA of the CDR3 is TGTGCCAGCAGCTTAGCCACCCAGGGGACGAGCACCGGGGAGCTGTTTTTT. It yields the protein CASSLATQGTSTGELFF. The chain combines TRBV7-9 with TRBJ2-2, with TRBD1 as a possible D gene (6 bases). Germline CDR1 is SEHNR and CDR2 is FQNEAQ (reference sequence). This CDR3 has 17 amino acids. V shed 0 bases and J shed 4 bases, with 15 bases lying between them.

This clonotype has ten or more counts. The chain carries TRBV7-9 and TRBJ2-5; D possibly corresponds to TRBD1 (7 bases). CDR1 SEHNR and CDR2 FQNEAQ come from the germline V gene (reference sequence). Trimming pared 5 bases from V and 0 bases from J, leaving 19 bases between. There are 17 residues in the CDR3. CDR3 sequence reads: CASSDPRRGLNQETQYF. The CDR3 DNA is TGTGCCAGCAGCGATCCCCGGAGGGGGCTAAACCAAGAGACCCAGTACTTC.

This clonotype was seen a few times. The J gene is TRBJ1-1, the V gene TRBV7-3, with D unclear. The germline CDR1 and CDR2 sequences are SGHTA and FQGTGA. V shed 1 base and J shed 4 bases, with 10 bases lying between them. This CDR3 is built from 14 residues. CDR3: CASSLNPPVTEAFF. The CDR3 DNA sequence: TGTGCCAGCAGCTTAAATCCCCCAGTCACTGAAGCTTTCTTT.

The CDR3 region has the DNA TGCGCCAGCAGCGGCGGACTAGCGGGGGGGCATGAGCAGTTCTTC. Translated, it gives CASSGGLAGGHEQFF. The V call is TRBV5-1, the J call TRBJ2-1; 15 positions match TRBD2. The V gene's germline CDR1 is SGHRS and CDR2 YFSETQ. The CDR3 is 15 amino acids. The V and J ends lost 4 bases and 8 bases, in that order; junction bases with no gene match: 4.

Only a few counts were recorded for this clonotype. This chain joins TRBV12-3 or TRBV12-4 and TRBJ2-5; 7 bases are shared with TRBD1. The CDR3 loop spans 15 amino acids. J was trimmed by 5 bases and V by 4 bases; bases with no gene match: 10. The CDR3 protein is CASSSQGTGAETQYF. Here the CDR3 DNA reads TGTGCCAGCAGTTCCCAGGGAACAGGGGCTGAGACCCAGTACTTC.

This clonotype was counted a few times. The chain uses TRBV30 and TRBJ2-3; D gene unclear. Germline assignment: CDR1 GTSNPN and CDR2 SVGIG (reference sequence). Trimming removed 1 base at V and 4 bases at J, with 3 bases between. There are 11 residues in the CDR3. The chain's CDR3 is CAWSDPDTQYF. The CDR3 DNA follows: TGTGCCTGGAGTGACCCAGATACGCAGTATTTT.

Only a few counts were recorded for this clonotype. Here the CDR3 reads CASSLNGGNQPQHF. CDR3 sequence (DNA): TGCGCCAGCAGCTTGAACGGGGGCAATCAGCCCCAGCATTTT. The chain combines TRBV5-1 with TRBJ1-5; D gene unclear. Germline V lookup: CDR1 SGHRS, CDR2 YFSETQ. The CDR3 extends over 14 amino acids. V lost 1 base and J lost 2, with 7 bases in between.

This clonotype was counted ten times or more. This chain connects TRBV29-1 to TRBJ2-7; D might be TRBD2 (6 bases). V shed 7 bases and J shed 3 bases, with 13 bases lying between them. The CDR3 spans 12 residues. Germline CDR1 is SQVTM and CDR2 is ANQGSEA. The CDR3 sequence: CSAALGGYEQYF. DNA for the CDR3: TGCAGCGCCGCCTTGGGGGGCTACGAGCAGTACTTC.

This clonotype was detected a few times. The chain carries TRBV20-1 and TRBJ1-2, with a weak D call TRBD1 (6 bases). The CDR3 has 11 amino acids. V shed 6 bases and J shed 4 bases, with 9 bases lying between them. Germline V gene sequence: CDR1 DFQATT, CDR2 SNEGSKA (reference sequence). Here the CDR3 DNA reads TGCAGTGCGGGGGGCCGCTATGGCTACACCTTC. It is translated as CSAGGRYGYTF.

This rearrangement joins TRBV5-6 to TRBJ2-1, with 8 nucleotides matching TRBD2. From germline, CDR1 is SGHDT and CDR2 YYEEEE. This CDR3 has 16 residues. V lost 2 bases, J lost 9 bases, and 13 bases stayed unmatched. CDR3 in DNA: TGTGCCAGCAGCTTTAACACGGGACTAGTGTGGCTTGAGCAGTTCTTC. This sequence encodes CASSFNTGLVWLEQFF.

The chain joins TRBV20-1 to TRBJ1-3; 7 nucleotides line up with TRBD1. Germline V gene data show CDR1 as DFQATT and CDR2 as SNEGSKA (reference sequence). The V segment lost 4 bases and the J segment 8 bases; nucleotides outside the gene matches: 8. The CDR3 length is 13 residues. The CDR3 protein is CSAIDRDVDTIYF. CDR3 nucleotide sequence: TGCAGTGCTATAGACAGGGATGTAGACACCATATATTTT.

This clonotype has a handful of counts. This chain uses TRBV7-8 with TRBJ1-5; 9 nucleotides match TRBD1. After removal of 2 bases from V and 4 bases from J, the junction contained 3 bases not matched to a gene. CDR1 and CDR2 (germline): SGHVS, FQNEAQ. There are 15 residues in the CDR3. The CDR3 nucleotides are TGTGCCAGCAGCTTAACGACAGGGGGTAATCAGCCCCAGCATTTT. As protein: CASSLTTGGNQPQHF.

The chain has TRBV9 and TRBJ2-5, with D possibly matching TRBD1 (6 bases). There are 16 residues in the CDR3. The V end lost 0 bases, the J end lost 2 bases, and 14 bases lay between the germline ends. Per the germline V gene, CDR1 is SGDLS and CDR2 is YYNGEE. CDR3: CASSVGAGQGQETQYF. DNA of the CDR3: TGTGCCAGCAGCGTAGGGGCCGGGCAGGGGCAAGAGACCCAGTACTTC.

This clonotype was detected ten times or more. The chain employs TRBV7-6 and TRBJ2-1, with 11 bases aligning to TRBD2. The CDR3 extends over 15 amino acids. J gave up 5 bases and V 5 bases, and 5 bases lay outside the gene matches. CDR1 and CDR2 (germline): SGHVS, FNYEAQ. As DNA, the CDR3 is TGTGCCAGCAGCCCTCTAGCGGGGGGAGACAATGAGCAGTTCTTC. This codes for CASSPLAGGDNEQFF.

Ten or more counts support this clonotype. The chain recombines TRBV2 with TRBJ2-5; 10 bases map to TRBD2. Trimming took 8 bases from V and 5 from J; bases not matched to a gene: 17. CDR3 size: 17 residues. Per the germline V gene, CDR1 is SNHLY and CDR2 is FYNNEI. In DNA, the CDR3 is TGTGCCAGCGAAACTCAGCTTATGGGACTAGCGTCCGAGACCCAGTACTTC. Translated, it gives CASETQLMGLASETQYF.

This clonotype was observed a few times. V and J are TRBV20-1 and TRBJ1-6; 8 bases are shared with TRBD1. J lost 10 bases, V lost 5 bases, and 10 bases had no gene match. CDR1 is DFQATT and CDR2 is SNEGSKA in the germline V gene (reference sequence). The CDR3 covers 14 residues. The CDR3 loop reads CSARVTGGASPLHF. The CDR3 DNA follows: TGCAGTGCTCGGGTTACAGGGGGAGCGTCACCCCTCCACTTT.

This chain links TRBV7-8 with TRBJ2-3, with 10 nucleotides matching TRBD2. V was pared by 6 bases and J by 4 bases, with 4 bases of the junction left unmatched. The CDR3 runs to 14 residues. Germline V CDR1 and CDR2: SGHVS, FQNEAQ. This CDR3 reads CASRIAGGADTQYF. In DNA, the CDR3 is TGTGCCAGCAGAATAGCGGGAGGTGCAGATACGCAGTATTTT.

This clonotype has a handful of counts. This chain connects TRBV5-5 to TRBJ2-7, with TRBD1 matching over 8 bases. The junction had 3 bases not matched to a gene; V was cut back by 4 bases and J by 0 bases. The length of the CDR3 is 14 residues. From germline, CDR1 is SGHKS and CDR2 YYEKEE (reference sequence). The CDR3 DNA reads TGTGCCAGCAGCCGACAGGGGCTCTCCTACGAGCAGTACGTC. It is translated as CASSRQGLSYEQYV.

The rearrangement joins TRBV6-5 to TRBJ2-7; 10 nucleotides align to TRBD1. Germline trimming cut 2 bases from V and 5 bases from J; bases unmatched to any gene: 3. Looked up from germline, CDR1 is MNHEY and CDR2 is SVGAGI. The CDR3 is 14 amino acids. This chain's CDR3 is CASSYAGTGDEQYF. The CDR3 bases are TGTGCCAGCAGTTACGCCGGGACAGGGGACGAGCAGTACTTC.

The rearrangement joins TRBV12-3 or TRBV12-4 to TRBJ2-1, with TRBD2 matching 10 bases. This CDR3 contains 16 residues. The ends lost 1 base at V and 4 bases at J; junction bases unmatched: 4. The CDR3 protein is CASSLVASGRYNEQFF. The CDR3 DNA follows: TGTGCCAGCAGTTTAGTGGCTAGCGGGAGATACAATGAGCAGTTCTTC.

This clonotype has a handful of counts. This rearrangement joins TRBV4-1 to TRBJ1-1; the D gene is possibly TRBD1 (6 bases). The CDR3 has 17 amino acids. Germline V gene sequence: CDR1 MGHRA, CDR2 YSYEKL. The V and J ends lost 1 base and 1 base respectively, with 16 bases between them. CDR3 loop: CASSQGFVGTRNTEAFF. In nucleotides, the CDR3 is TGCGCCAGCAGCCAAGGGTTCGTCGGGACAAGGAACACTGAAGCTTTCTTT.

V and J are TRBV20-1 and TRBJ2-5; 9 bases match TRBD1. J lost 4 bases, V lost 6 bases, and 6 bases had no gene match. The CDR3 totals 13 residues. Looked up from germline, CDR1 is DFQATT and CDR2 is SNEGSKA (reference sequence). The CDR3 here is CSAKDRGPETQYF. The DNA of the CDR3 is TGCAGTGCGAAGGACAGGGGCCCAGAGACCCAGTACTTC.

J is TRBJ1-2 and V is TRBV12-3 or TRBV12-4; D is possibly TRBD1 (5 bases). V shed 8 bases and J shed 8 bases, with 12 bases lying between them. The CDR3 sequence is 11 residues long. The DNA for the CDR3 is TGTGCCAGCGGCAGGGTACCCGGCTACACCTTC. Translation: CASGRVPGYTF.